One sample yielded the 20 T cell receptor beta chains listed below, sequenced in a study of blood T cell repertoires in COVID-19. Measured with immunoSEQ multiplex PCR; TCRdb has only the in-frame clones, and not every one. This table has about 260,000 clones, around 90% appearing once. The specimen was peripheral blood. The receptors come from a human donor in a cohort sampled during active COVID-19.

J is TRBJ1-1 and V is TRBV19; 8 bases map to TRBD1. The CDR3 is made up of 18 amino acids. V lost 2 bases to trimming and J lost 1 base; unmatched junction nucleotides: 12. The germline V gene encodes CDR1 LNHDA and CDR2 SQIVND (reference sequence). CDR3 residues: CASSIPGQGPRGNTEAFF. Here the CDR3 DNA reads TGTGCCAGTAGTATACCTGGACAGGGCCCAAGGGGGAACACTGAAGCTTTCTTT.

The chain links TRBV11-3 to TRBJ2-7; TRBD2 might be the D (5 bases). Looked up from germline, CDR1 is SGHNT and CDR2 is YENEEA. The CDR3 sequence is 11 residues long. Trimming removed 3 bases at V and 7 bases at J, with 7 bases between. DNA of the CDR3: TGTGCCAGCAGCTTCGCGGGTGAGCAGTACTTC. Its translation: CASSFAGEQYF.

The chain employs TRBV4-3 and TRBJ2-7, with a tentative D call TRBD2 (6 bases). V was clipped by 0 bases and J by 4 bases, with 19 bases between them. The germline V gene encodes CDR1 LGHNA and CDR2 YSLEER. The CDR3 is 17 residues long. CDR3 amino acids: CASSQDRLDDGGYEQYF. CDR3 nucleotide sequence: TGCGCCAGCAGCCAAGATCGATTGGACGACGGGGGTTACGAGCAGTACTTC.

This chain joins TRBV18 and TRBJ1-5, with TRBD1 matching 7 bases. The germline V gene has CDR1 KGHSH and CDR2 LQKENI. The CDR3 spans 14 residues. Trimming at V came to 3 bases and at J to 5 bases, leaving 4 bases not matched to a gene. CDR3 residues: CASSPDRADQPQHF. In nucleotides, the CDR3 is TGTGCCAGCTCACCTGACAGGGCAGATCAGCCCCAGCATTTT. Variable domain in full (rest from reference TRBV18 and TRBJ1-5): NAGVMQNPRHLVRRRGQEARLRCSPMKGHSHVYWYRQLPEEGLKFMVYLQKENIIDESGMPKERFSAEFPKEGPSILRIQQVVRGDSAAYFCASSPDRADQPQHFGDGTRLSIL.

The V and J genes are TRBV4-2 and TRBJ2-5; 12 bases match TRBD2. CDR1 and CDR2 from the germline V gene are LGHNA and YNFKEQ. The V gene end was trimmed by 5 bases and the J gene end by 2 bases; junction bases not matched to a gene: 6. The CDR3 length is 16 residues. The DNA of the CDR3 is TGTGCCAGCAGCTGGAGACTAGCGGGAGAACAAGAGACCCAGTACTTC. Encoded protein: CASSWRLAGEQETQYF.

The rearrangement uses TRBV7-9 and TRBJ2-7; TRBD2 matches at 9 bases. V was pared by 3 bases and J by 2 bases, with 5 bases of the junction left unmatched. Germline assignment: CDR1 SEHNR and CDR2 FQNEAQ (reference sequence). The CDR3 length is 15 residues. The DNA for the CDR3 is TGTGCCAGCAGCTTCAAGCGGGGGGCCACCTACGAGCAGTACTTC. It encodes CASSFKRGATYEQYF. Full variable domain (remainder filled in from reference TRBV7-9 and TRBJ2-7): DTGVSQNPRHKITKRGQNVTFRCDPISEHNRLYWYRQTLGQGPEFLTYFQNEAQLEKSRLLSDRFSAERPKGSFSTLEIQRTEQGDSAMYLCASSFKRGATYEQYFGPGTRLTVT.

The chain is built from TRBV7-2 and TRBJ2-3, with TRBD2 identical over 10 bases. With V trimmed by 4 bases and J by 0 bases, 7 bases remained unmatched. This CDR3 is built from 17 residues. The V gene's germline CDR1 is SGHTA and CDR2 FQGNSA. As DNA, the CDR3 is TGTGCCAGCAGCTCAGTTAGCGGGGGGCTCAGCACAGATACGCAGTATTTT. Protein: CASSSVSGGLSTDTQYF.

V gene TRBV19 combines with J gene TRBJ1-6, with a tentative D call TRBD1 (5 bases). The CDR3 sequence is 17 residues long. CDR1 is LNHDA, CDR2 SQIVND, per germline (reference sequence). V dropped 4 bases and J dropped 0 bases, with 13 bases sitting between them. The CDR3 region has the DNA TGTGCCAGTAGTAGGGGACTGGGAGCCTCCTATAATTCACCCCTCCACTTT. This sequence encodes CASSRGLGASYNSPLHF.

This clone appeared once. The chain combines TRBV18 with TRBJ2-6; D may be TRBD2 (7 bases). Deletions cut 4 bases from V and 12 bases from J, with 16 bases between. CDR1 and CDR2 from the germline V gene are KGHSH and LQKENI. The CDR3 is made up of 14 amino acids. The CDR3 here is CASSLLGGQAVLTF. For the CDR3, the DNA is TGTGCCAGCTCACTCTTGGGGGGGCAGGCCGTCCTGACTTTC.

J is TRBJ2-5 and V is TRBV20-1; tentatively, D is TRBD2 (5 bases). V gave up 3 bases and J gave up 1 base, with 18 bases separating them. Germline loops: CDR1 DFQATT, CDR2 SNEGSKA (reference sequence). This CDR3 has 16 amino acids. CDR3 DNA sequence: TGCAGTGCTAGTTATGGCGAGCGGCCCAGCCAAGAGACCCAGTACTTC. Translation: CSASYGERPSQETQYF.

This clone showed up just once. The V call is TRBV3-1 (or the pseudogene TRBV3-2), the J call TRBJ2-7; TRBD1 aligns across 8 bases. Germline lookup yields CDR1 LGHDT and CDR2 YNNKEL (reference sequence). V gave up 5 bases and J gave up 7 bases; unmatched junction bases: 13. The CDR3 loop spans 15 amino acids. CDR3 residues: CASSEGAGGAGEQYF. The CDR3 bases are TGTGCCAGCAGCGAGGGGGCAGGGGGCGCCGGGGAGCAGTACTTC.

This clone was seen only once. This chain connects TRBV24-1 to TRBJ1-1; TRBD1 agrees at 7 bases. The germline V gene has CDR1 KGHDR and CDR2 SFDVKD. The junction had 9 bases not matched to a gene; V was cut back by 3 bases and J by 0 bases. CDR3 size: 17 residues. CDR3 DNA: TGTGCCACCAGTGATCTTTGGGCGACAGGGATGAACACTGAAGCTTTCTTT. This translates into CATSDLWATGMNTEAFF.

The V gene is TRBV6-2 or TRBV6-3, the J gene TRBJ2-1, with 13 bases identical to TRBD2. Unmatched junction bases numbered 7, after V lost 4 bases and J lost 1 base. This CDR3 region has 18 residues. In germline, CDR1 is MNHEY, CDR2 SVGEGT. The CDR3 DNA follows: TGTGCCAGCAGTTTTACTAGCGGGGGGGCCTTGTCCTACAATGAGCAGTTCTTC. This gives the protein CASSFTSGGALSYNEQFF.

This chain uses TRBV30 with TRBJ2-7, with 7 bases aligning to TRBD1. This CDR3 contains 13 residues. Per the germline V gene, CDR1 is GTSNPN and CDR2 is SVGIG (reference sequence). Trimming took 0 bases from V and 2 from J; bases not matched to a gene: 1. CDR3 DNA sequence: TGTGCCTGGAGTGTTACAGGGGCCTACGAGCAGTACTTC. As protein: CAWSVTGAYEQYF.

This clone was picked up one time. CDR3 loop: CASSSTLAGRALSYEQYF. The CDR3 nucleotides are TGTGCCAGCAGTTCCACACTAGCGGGGCGAGCCTTATCCTACGAGCAGTACTTC. This rearrangement joins TRBV6-2 or TRBV6-3 to TRBJ2-7, with 10 bases lining up with TRBD2. Germline-derived CDR1 and CDR2 are MNHEY and SVGEGT. The CDR3 length is 18 residues. With 4 bases clipped from V and 1 base from J, the junction kept 13 bases outside the gene matches.

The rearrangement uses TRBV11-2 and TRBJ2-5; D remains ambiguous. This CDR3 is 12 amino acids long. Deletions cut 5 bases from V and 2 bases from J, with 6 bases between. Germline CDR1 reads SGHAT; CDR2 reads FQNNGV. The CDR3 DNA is TGTGCCAGCAGCGTTCATCAAGAGACCCAGTACTTC. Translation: CASSVHQETQYF.

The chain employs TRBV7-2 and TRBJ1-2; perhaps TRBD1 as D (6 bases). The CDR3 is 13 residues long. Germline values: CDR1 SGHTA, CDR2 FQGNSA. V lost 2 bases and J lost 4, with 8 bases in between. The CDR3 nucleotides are TGTGCCAGCAGCTTAAGGGGGACCTATGGCTACACCTTC. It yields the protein CASSLRGTYGYTF.

CDR3 amino acids: CASTLRTGANNYGYTF. The CDR3 DNA is TGTGCCAGCACGTTGAGGACAGGGGCCAACAACTATGGCTACACCTTC. The chain combines TRBV6-6 with TRBJ1-2; TRBD1 matches 9 bases. The CDR3 has 16 residues. Germline V gives CDR1 MNHNY, CDR2 SVGAGI (reference sequence). V lost 7 bases to trimming and J lost 2 bases; unmatched junction nucleotides: 11.

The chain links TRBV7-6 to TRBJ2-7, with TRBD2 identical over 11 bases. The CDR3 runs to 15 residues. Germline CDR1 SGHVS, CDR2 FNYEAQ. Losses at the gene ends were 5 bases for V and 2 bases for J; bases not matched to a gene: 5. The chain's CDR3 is CASSRGLAGPYEQYF. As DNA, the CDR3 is TGTGCCAGCAGCCGAGGACTAGCGGGTCCCTACGAGCAGTACTTC.

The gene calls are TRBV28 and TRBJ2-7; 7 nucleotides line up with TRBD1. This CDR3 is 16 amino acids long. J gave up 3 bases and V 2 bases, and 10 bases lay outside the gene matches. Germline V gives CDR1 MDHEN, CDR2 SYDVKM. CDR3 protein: CASSLDRERSVYEQYF. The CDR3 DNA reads TGTGCCAGCAGTTTAGACAGGGAAAGGAGTGTCTACGAGCAGTACTTC.